This T cell receptor beta chain stems from a study of cytomegalovirus exposure and HLA in healthy donors listed by TCRdb under 2017. The study in broad terms: In an earlier analysis of roughly 500 of the donors, 250 to 350 Gb of sequence data and some 100 million unique TCR beta sequences from roughly 180 million T cells were reported. Roughly 290 gigabases of sequencing data and around 80 million unique TCR sequences made up an early release that covered under 750 HLA-typed donors. The genetic ancestry cluster associated with self-reported Caucasian donors included about four fifths of the roughly 380 genotyped donors. The aim of the study was to test whether cataloging public T cell receptors could identify signatures of past pathogen exposure. The study used immunosequencing to profile the T cell repertoires of 600 to 850 subjects and linked those repertoires to cytomegalovirus serostatus. In addition to the first cohort of hundreds of subjects, a separate validation cohort of 120 different subjects was used. To predict cytomegalovirus infection status, the study brought together high-throughput TCR immunosequencing, statistical association of individual TCRs with disease status, and machine learning. To study patterns of TCR occurrence, a later analysis re-analyzed previously published TCR beta repertoires from hundreds of donors and added high-resolution HLA genotyping. Rather than using new phenotypic data, the later analysis identified candidate immune exposures from TCR beta sequences and from how often those sequences occurred across donors. In an earlier analysis of 500 to 650 of the donors, high-throughput TCR beta sequencing was used to judge whether each TCR beta V gene segment behaved as functional or pseudogenic. Alongside the repertoire data, information on donor age, sex, ethnicity and CMV serostatus was compiled. A later genetic analysis used genome-wide SNP genotypes for about 65% of the roughly 670 donors, treating that subset as a discovery cohort. All discovery cohort repertoires had been generated on a single sequencing platform. HLA typing covered class I and class II loci at four-digit resolution. Typing coverage differed by locus: A, B, C, DRB1 and DQB1 were typed in roughly 629-630 donors, DQA1 in 522, DPA1 in some 610, and DPB1 in just under 480. Four to six DR-DQ haplotypes were handled as single units for association and clustering, since linkage in the cohort was strong. Among several hundred genotyped donors of the cohort, an average of approximately 240,000 unique TCR beta nucleotide sequences was sequenced per donor, of which about 19% were non-productive. Paper-wide results and their limitations: Because counts were too low, seventeen rarely observed V segments, including chromosome 9 orphons, were left out of the earlier analysis of several hundred of the donors. The cohort was sequenced for TCR beta chains only, and without alpha or paired-chain data the features that could be detected were limited. Sequencing depth was assumed to be roughly uniform across donors in the presence/absence analyses, though that assumption may not hold. A cluster of highly shared sequence variants was judged likely to be a technical artifact of the sequencing pipeline. A later analysis associated 15,000 or so TCR beta sequences with specific HLA alleles at a false discovery rate of 0.05. In a later analysis, the rate of TCR association differed among HLA loci, with DRB1 alleles having the most associated TCRs and HLA-C alleles having the fewest. In a later analysis, several top co-occurrence clusters were reported to appear linked to parvovirus B19, influenza, CMV and Epstein-Barr virus. In a later genetic analysis, a missense DCLRE1C variant was associated with V-gene and J-gene trimming of TCR beta chains, and the association was replicated in an independent cohort. A later genetic analysis reported fewer N-insertions in productive TCRs among donors in an Asian-associated ancestry cluster than the 666-donor mean. Linkage disequilibrium might explain the correlated functional status among segregating V segments, but an unknown experimental factor could not be excluded. In vitro tests confirmed that a few of the cytomegalovirus-associated TCR beta chains recognize cytomegalovirus antigens. Most TCR sequences were seen in very few donors, while some public TCRs were found in many individuals. The study listed 150 to 200 TCR beta chains as associated with cytomegalovirus. Because HLA typing was unavailable for some donors at each locus, only the typed subset was used in association tests. Because the 87-base-pair reads could not distinguish some IMGT-functional V segments, including TRBV6-2 and TRBV6-3, those segments were excluded. Assigning TCR associations to individual alleles was difficult when HLA alleles, especially DR and DQ, strongly co-occurred. Immune exposure information for the cohort was limited to CMV serostatus. Cytomegalovirus status was reported to be diagnosed by the classifier with high specificity and sensitivity in both the original and validation cohorts. Broadly in line with IMGT annotations, most TCR beta V segments showed up in productive rearrangements about 87% or about 30% of the time in an earlier analysis of 587 of the donors. In a later analysis, HLA-associated TCR beta chains showed more clonal expansion and lower generation probabilities than non-associated chains that were equally common. Most CMV-associated TCR beta chains appeared to be HLA-restricted in a later analysis, and the HLA associations seemed to be driven largely by CMV exposure. The authors suggested that the approach could potentially be generalized to other disease states and immunological phenotypes. A further reported finding was that TCR beta sequences accurately predicted the HLA-A and HLA-B alleles for most subjects in the first cohort.

This clone was seen a few times. Its specific antigen is unknown. The sample holds no much larger clone one base away, and base qualities are not on file. Library prep was done by the immunoSEQ multiplex PCR assay. The multiplex PCR relied on a mix of 60 forward primers for TCR Vbeta segments and 13 reverse primers for TCR Jbeta segments. Amplification of the CDR3 region of rearranged TCR beta genes was performed with a multiplex PCR assay on genomic DNA. The Illumina HiSeq System was used to sequence the amplified TCR beta libraries as 87-base-pair reads. The authors' pipeline ran thus. A later analysis tallied 70 million to 100 million unique TCR beta chains across the approximately 670 repertoires, and some 10 million of those chains were shared by two or more donors. Raw reads were error-corrected and collapsed into unique sequences by a nearest-neighbor algorithm in which closely related sequences were merged to remove PCR and sequencing errors. V, D and J gene segments were assigned by aligning CDR3 sequences to IMGT reference sequences. For a sequence to be retained, at least a six-nucleotide match to both a V gene segment and a J gene segment was required. Rearrangements were classified as productive when the CDR3 lacked stop codons and remained in frame with V and J, and all other rearrangements were classified as non-productive. Following IMGT convention, CDR3 was defined as the stretch from the second conserved V-encoded cysteine up to the conserved J-encoded phenylalanine. The earlier analysis of 500 to 750 of the donors excluded any sequence lacking an unambiguous match to a single V gene segment. In an earlier analysis of a few hundred of the donors, V segments were called functional above 56.7% productive rearrangements and were called segregating when the between-donor standard deviation exceeded 5%. To diagnose cytomegalovirus status from the catalog of TCR beta chain sequences, a statistical classification framework was built. In a later analysis, TCR nucleotide sequences were compared against IMGT/GENE-DB human TR gene sequences so that V and J genes could be assigned. In a later analysis, CDR3 sequences and most-parsimonious VDJ recombination scenarios were assigned using the TCRdist pipeline. In a later analysis, each TCR beta chain was defined by its CDR3 amino acid sequence together with its V-gene family, and reads without a unique V-gene family were excluded. As a way to deal with suspected cross-contamination and a sequencing artifact, a later analysis dropped 450 to 700 nucleotide sequences that were highly shared and had low generation probability. In a later analysis, a clonal expansion index was calculated for each public chain from normalized within-repertoire ranks of inferred template counts. A later analysis computed generation probabilities with a VDJ recombination model fitted to out-of-frame rearrangements, and checked the results against IGoR. In a later analysis, hypergeometric tests were used to score TCR-TCR, TCR-HLA and TCR-CMV co-occurrence, with a repertoire-size bias correction applied to TCR pairs. False discovery rates were estimated in a later analysis by permuting HLA or CMV assignments 20 times. In a later analysis, co-occurring TCRs were grouped with DBSCAN, and TCRdist sequence similarity was added when clustering was performed within HLA-allele-positive subsets. Repertoires with fewer than 30,000 or more than 120,000 public chains were left out of co-occurrence clustering, as were a handful of repertoires with anomalous nucleotide sharing. TCRdb provides this immuneACCESS table in a form limited to in-frame rearrangements. Some clones are lacking; in checked studies, under half of them reflect an unresolved V gene, and why the rest are absent is not known. The V and J calls and clone size come from that table; D and trimming were worked out from the DNA. The sample table records about 140,000 clones; roughly 87% of these occur just once. Of the sample, roughly 0.53% is held by the ten largest clones.

Its CDR3 holds 12 amino acids, cysteine through phenylalanine. Kept here is only the CDR3 DNA, which spans 36 bases and is read in frame from base 1. Looking up the germline V gene yields CDR1 SGHNT and CDR2 YENEEA. Between the V and J ends, shortened by 1 base and 2 bases respectively, the junction contains 3 bases. The cohort consisted of 600 to 700 healthy bone marrow donors. At the time of sampling, all cohort members were nominally healthy, though unrecorded immune exposures were likely present. The donor was CMV seronegative and belonged to the group of 320 or so seronegative cohort members. A peripheral blood sample was provided by each donor, and peripheral blood mononuclear cells were used for TCR beta sequencing. Genomic DNA extraction from the blood cell samples was performed with the Qiagen DNeasy Blood Extraction Kit.

The sequenced material came from PBMCs. The receptor chain draws on TRBV11-3 and TRBJ2-7; the D gene remains uncertain. This receptor was taken from a middle-aged woman in good health and CMV-seronegative. The CDR3 region has the sequence CASSLVTYEQYF. The nucleotide sequence is TGTGCCAGCAGCTTAGTCACCTACGAGCAGTACTTC.